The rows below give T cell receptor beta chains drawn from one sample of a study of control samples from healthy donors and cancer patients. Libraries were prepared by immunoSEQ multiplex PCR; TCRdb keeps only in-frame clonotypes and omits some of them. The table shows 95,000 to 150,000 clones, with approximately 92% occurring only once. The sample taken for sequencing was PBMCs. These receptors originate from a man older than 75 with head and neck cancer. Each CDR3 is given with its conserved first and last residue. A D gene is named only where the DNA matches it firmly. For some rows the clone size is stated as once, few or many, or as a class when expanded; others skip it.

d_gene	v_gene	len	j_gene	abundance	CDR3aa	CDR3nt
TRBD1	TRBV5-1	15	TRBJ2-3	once	CASSSMSGGQDTQYF	TGCGCCAGCAGCTCCATGTCAGGGGGCCAGGATACGCAGTATTTT
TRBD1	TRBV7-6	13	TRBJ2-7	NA	CASGGQGLSEQYF	TGTGCCAGCGGCGGACAGGGTCTAAGCGAGCAGTACTTC
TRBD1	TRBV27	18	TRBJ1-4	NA	CASSPWTGGSTTNEKLFF	TGTGCCAGCAGTCCGTGGACAGGGGGGAGCACAACTAATGAAAAACTGTTTTTT
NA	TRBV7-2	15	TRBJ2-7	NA	CASSLGPPGHYEQYF	TGTGCCAGCAGCTTAGGACCACCGGGACACTACGAGCAGTACTTC
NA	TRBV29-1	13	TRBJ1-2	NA	CSVEGGGTRGYTF	TGCAGCGTTGAAGGAGGAGGGACCAGGGGCTACACCTTC
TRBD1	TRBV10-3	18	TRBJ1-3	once	CAISQQTRQGSAGNTIYF	TGTGCCATCAGCCAACAAACACGACAGGGGAGCGCCGGAAACACCATATATTTT
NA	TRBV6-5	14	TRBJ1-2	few	CASRMDPGIYGYTF	TGTGCCAGCAGGATGGATCCGGGCATCTATGGCTACACCTTC
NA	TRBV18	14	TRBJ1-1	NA	CASSPGTATWEAFF	TGTGCCAGCTCACCAGGTACAGCAACTTGGGAAGCTTTCTTT
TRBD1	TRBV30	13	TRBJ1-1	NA	CAWSRQGGTEAFF	TGTGCCTGGAGCCGGCAGGGGGGCACTGAAGCTTTCTTT
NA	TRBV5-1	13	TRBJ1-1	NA	CASSLKDGYEAFF	TGCGCCAGCAGCTTAAAGGACGGTTATGAAGCTTTCTTT
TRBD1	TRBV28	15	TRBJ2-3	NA	CASSSQGQGFDTQYF	TGTGCCAGCAGTTCCCAGGGACAGGGGTTCGATACGCAGTATTTT
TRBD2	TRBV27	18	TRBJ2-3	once	CASSFRFSGVEFTDTQYF	TGTGCCAGCAGTTTTCGGTTTAGCGGGGTGGAATTCACAGATACGCAGTATTTT
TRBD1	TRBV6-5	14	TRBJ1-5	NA	CASSRGTGVQPQHF	TGTGCCAGCAGCCGAGGGACAGGGGTTCAGCCCCAGCATTTT
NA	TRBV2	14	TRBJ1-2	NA	CASSGDGGYYGYTF	TGTGCCAGCAGTGGGGACGGAGGATACTATGGCTACACCTTC
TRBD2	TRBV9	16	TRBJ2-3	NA	CASSVQSTSGADTQYF	TGTGCCAGCAGCGTACAGTCGACTAGCGGGGCAGATACGCAGTATTTT
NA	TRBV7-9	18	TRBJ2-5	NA	CASSLVGRTRGGFETQYF	TGTGCCAGCAGCTTAGTAGGGAGGACCAGGGGAGGGTTTGAGACCCAGTACTTC
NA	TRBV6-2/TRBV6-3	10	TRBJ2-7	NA	CASGPYEQYF	TGTGCCAGCGGCCCCTACGAGCAGTACTTC
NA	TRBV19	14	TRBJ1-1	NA	CASSIGLTNTEAFF	TGTGCCAGTAGTATTGGACTTACGAACACTGAAGCTTTCTTT
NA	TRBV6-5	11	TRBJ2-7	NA	CASSTGREQYF	TGTGCCAGCAGTACAGGGCGCGAGCAGTACTTC
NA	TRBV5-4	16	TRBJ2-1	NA	CASSLDLWGNTDEQFF	TGTGCCAGCAGCTTGGATCTTTGGGGGAACACAGATGAGCAGTTCTTC
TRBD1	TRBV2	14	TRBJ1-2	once	CASSEKGTGGGYTF	TGTGCCAGCAGTGAAAAGGGGACAGGGGGAGGCTACACCTTC
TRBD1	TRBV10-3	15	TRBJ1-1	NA	CAISESWQGAFEAFF	TGTGCCATCAGTGAGTCGTGGCAGGGGGCTTTTGAAGCTTTCTTT
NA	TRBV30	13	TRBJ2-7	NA	CAWRLGGAYEQYF	TGTGCCTGGCGCTTGGGGGGAGCCTACGAGCAGTACTTC
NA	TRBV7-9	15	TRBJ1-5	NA	CASSIQGGSNQPQHF	TGTGCCAGCAGCATTCAGGGTGGTAGCAATCAGCCCCAGCATTTT
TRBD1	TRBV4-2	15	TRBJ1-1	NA	CASSQGDRVSTEAFF	TGTGCCAGCAGCCAAGGGGACAGGGTTTCCACTGAAGCTTTCTTT
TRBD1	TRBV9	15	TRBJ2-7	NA	CASSPFTGDSYEQYF	TGTGCCAGCAGCCCTTTTACCGGGGACAGTTACGAGCAGTACTTC
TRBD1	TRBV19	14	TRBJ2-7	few	CASSTWDRTYEQYF	TGTGCCAGTAGTACATGGGACAGGACTTACGAGCAGTACTTC
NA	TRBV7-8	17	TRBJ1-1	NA	CASSLELTRGSNTEAFF	TGTGCCAGCAGCTTAGAGCTGACTCGGGGTTCGAACACTGAAGCTTTCTTT
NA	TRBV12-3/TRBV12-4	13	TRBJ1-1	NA	CASSPQGGTEAFF	TGTGCCAGCAGTCCTCAGGGAGGCACTGAAGCTTTCTTT
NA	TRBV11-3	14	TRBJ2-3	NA	CASSLSSSTDTQYF	TGTGCCAGCAGCTTAAGTAGCAGCACAGATACGCAGTATTTT
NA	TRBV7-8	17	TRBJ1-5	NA	CASSLRAALNSNQPQHF	TGTGCCAGCAGCTTAAGGGCAGCGCTAAATAGCAATCAGCCCCAGCATTTT
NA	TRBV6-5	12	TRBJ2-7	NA	CASSYRLYEQYF	TGTGCCAGCAGTTACAGGTTGTACGAGCAGTACTTC
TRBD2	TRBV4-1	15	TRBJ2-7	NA	CASSQGTSGRYEQYF	TGCGCCAGCAGCCAAGGGACTAGCGGAAGGTACGAGCAGTACTTC
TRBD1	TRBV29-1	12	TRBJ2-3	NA	CSVLQGADTQYF	TGCAGCGTCCTCCAGGGGGCAGATACGCAGTATTTT
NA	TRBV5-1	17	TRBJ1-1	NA	CASSLEGVRGGDTEAFF	TGCGCCAGCAGCTTGGAGGGTGTACGGGGCGGCGACACTGAAGCTTTCTTT
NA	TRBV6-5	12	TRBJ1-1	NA	CASSPGRTEAFF	TGTGCCAGCAGTCCAGGGAGGACTGAAGCTTTCTTT
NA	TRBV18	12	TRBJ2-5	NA	CASSTPRETQYF	TGTGCCAGCTCAACCCCTCGAGAGACCCAGTACTTC
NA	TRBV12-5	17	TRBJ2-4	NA	CASGKDGSALAKNIQYF	TGTGCTAGTGGCAAGGATGGATCAGCTTTAGCCAAAAACATTCAGTACTTC
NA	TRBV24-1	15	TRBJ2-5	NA	CATSDPTGDSETQYF	TGTGCCACCAGTGATCCCACGGGGGATTCTGAGACCCAGTACTTC
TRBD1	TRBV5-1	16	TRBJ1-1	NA	CASSTRTGGVNTEAFF	TGCGCCAGCAGCACCAGGACAGGTGGGGTCAACACTGAAGCTTTCTTT
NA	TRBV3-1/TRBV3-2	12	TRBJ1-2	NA	CASSPLDGGYTF	TGTGCCAGCAGCCCGTTAGATGGGGGCTACACCTTC
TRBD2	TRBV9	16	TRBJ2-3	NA	CASSVVSGSGTDTQYF	TGTGCCAGCAGCGTAGTAAGCGGGAGCGGCACAGATACGCAGTATTTT
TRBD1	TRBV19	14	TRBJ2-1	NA	CASSTWDRDNEQFF	TGTGCCAGTAGTACCTGGGACAGAGACAATGAGCAGTTCTTC
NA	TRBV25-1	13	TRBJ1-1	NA	CASSDAQGTEAFF	TGTGCCAGCAGTGACGCTCAGGGGACTGAAGCTTTCTTT
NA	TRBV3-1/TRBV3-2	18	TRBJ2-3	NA	CASSQETGVQWGTDTQYF	TGTGCCAGCAGCCAAGAAACGGGGGTACAGTGGGGCACAGATACGCAGTATTTT